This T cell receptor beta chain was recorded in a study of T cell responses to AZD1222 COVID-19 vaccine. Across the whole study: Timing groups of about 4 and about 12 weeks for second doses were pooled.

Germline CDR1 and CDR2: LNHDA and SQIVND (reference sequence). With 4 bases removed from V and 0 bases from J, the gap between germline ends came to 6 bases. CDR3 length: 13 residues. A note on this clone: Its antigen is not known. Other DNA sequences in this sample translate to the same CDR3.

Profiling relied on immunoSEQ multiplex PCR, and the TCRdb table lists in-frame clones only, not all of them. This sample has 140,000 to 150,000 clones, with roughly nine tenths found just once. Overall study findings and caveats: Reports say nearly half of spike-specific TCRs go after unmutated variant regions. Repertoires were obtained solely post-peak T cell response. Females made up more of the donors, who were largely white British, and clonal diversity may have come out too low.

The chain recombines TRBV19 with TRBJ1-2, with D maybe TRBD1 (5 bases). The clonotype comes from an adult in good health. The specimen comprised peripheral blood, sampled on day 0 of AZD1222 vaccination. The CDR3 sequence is CASSTGANYGYTF. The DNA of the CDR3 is TGTGCCAGTAGTACGGGGGCTAACTATGGCTACACCTTC.